One and the same sample provided the 28 T cell receptor beta chains below, sequenced in a study of blood T cells in healthy people across ages. Primed by a sample-barcoded 5' primer and a J-beta primer mix, a second PCR proceeded for about 7 to 11 cycles. TCRdb used MiXCR to reprocess the 5' RACE reads, holding one entry per CDR3 protein. The repertoire consists of 1.5 million to 2 million distinct CDR3 sequences, with about 28% occurring once and the leading ten covering 7.7%. The sample taken for sequencing was blood. The source of these receptors is a woman in her thirties in good health.

About this clonotype: Since a much larger clone is just one base distant, this may be a read error. This rearrangement joins TRBV12-5 to TRBJ2-4, with D uncertain. The DNA end is more similar to TRBJ2-5, so the J call may be wrong. In germline, CDR1 is LGHNT, CDR2 FRNRAP. This CDR3 contains 14 residues. This CDR3 reads CARGSKAGAETQYF. The CDR3 DNA is TGTGCTAGAGGTTCGAAGGCAGGAGCAGAGACCCAGTACTTC.

There are many counts of this clonotype. The chain recombines TRBV6-5 with TRBJ2-4; 7 positions agree with TRBD2. Trimming cost V 4 bases and J 0 bases; bases outside gene matches: 12. CDR1 is MNHEY and CDR2 is SVGAGI in the germline V gene. The CDR3 sequence is 18 residues long. In DNA form, the CDR3 reads TGTGCCAGCAGTTCGGGGAGGGTTACAGGCCTAGCCAAAAACATTCAGTACTTC. Protein product: CASSSGRVTGLAKNIQYF.

V gene TRBV5-1 combines with J gene TRBJ2-7; D is possibly TRBD1 (6 bases). The germline V gene has CDR1 SGHRS and CDR2 YFSETQ. The V end was cut by 2 bases, the J end by 7 bases, with 16 bases between. The CDR3 has 14 amino acids. CDR3 nucleotide sequence: TGCGCCAGCAGCTTCAACAGGGAATCGAATGAGCAGTACTTC. The encoded protein is CASSFNRESNEQYF.

The table lists this clonotype with many counts. This chain links TRBV3-1 with TRBJ2-5; TRBD1 aligns across 9 bases. CDR1 LGHDT and CDR2 YNNKEL come from the germline V gene (reference sequence). This CDR3 is 14 amino acids long. Trimming took 4 bases from V and 3 from J; bases not matched to a gene: 3. CDR3 residues: CASSPRDREETQYF. The CDR3, as DNA: TGTGCCAGCAGCCCCCGGGACAGGGAAGAGACCCAGTACTTC.

This clonotype has at least ten counts. CDR3 coding DNA: TGTGCCAGCAGCCGTAGCGGGGGTACCTACAATGAGCAGTTCTTC. Its translation: CASSRSGGTYNEQFF. V gene TRBV7-2 combines with J gene TRBJ2-1, with 9 bases identical to TRBD2. The junction had 4 bases not matched to a gene; V was cut back by 5 bases and J by 2 bases. CDR3 size: 15 residues. In germline, CDR1 is SGHTA, CDR2 FQGNSA.

V is TRBV20-1 and J is TRBJ1-3, with D unclear. Trimming took off 7 bases at V and 4 bases at J, with 14 bases between the two ends. CDR1 is DFQATT and CDR2 is SNEGSKA in the germline V gene (reference sequence). The CDR3 runs to 13 residues. The CDR3 here is CSVGQSTGNTIYF. The CDR3, as DNA: TGCAGTGTTGGGCAGTCAACCGGAAACACCATATATTTT.

V is TRBV6-1 and J is TRBJ2-1, with 9 bases aligning to TRBD2. Gene TRBJ2-7 matches the end of the DNA better, so the J call may be wrong. From germline, CDR1 is MNHNS and CDR2 SASEGT. CDR3 length: 15 residues. The CDR3 spells CASSERLAVNNEQYF. CDR3 nucleotide sequence: TGTGCCAGCAGTGAGAGACTAGCGGTAAACAATGAGCAGTACTTC.

This clonotype showed up just a few times. The chain combines TRBV30 with TRBJ2-7; D remains unclear. The CDR3 loop spans 13 amino acids. Germline V gives CDR1 GTSNPN, CDR2 SVGIG (reference sequence). V lost 0 bases and J 4 bases, leaving 10 bases between the germline ends. CDR3 amino acids: CAWSVPPTYEQYF. The CDR3 region has the DNA TGTGCCTGGAGTGTACCGCCTACTTACGAGCAGTACTTC.

This chain links TRBV3-1 with TRBJ2-5; D not resolved. V was pared by 1 base and J by 7 bases, with 10 bases between. CDR1 and CDR2 (germline): LGHDT, YNNKEL (reference sequence). The CDR3 sequence is 13 residues long. This chain's CDR3 is CASSQGVVGTQYF. The CDR3 DNA follows: TGTGCCAGCAGCCAAGGCGTAGTTGGGACCCAGTACTTC.

This chain uses TRBV3-1 with TRBJ1-2, with a tentative D call TRBD1 (6 bases). Germline V gene sequence: CDR1 LGHDT, CDR2 YNNKEL (reference sequence). Between the trimmed V and J ends, which lost 1 base and 7 bases, there was a span of 13 bases. CDR3 length: 14 residues. The CDR3 is CASSQGGAYGGYTF. The CDR3, as DNA: TGTGCCAGCAGCCAAGGGGGGGCATACGGTGGCTACACCTTC.

In this sample, this clonotype turned up a few times. The chain combines TRBV5-1 with TRBJ2-2; D is unclear. The V end was cut by 1 base, the J end by 0 bases, with 7 bases between. CDR1 and CDR2 from the germline V gene are SGHRS and YFSETQ. The CDR3 runs to 15 residues. This CDR3 is CASSLTAANTGELFF. The CDR3 DNA follows: TGCGCCAGCAGCTTGACAGCTGCGAACACCGGGGAGCTGTTTTTT. Together with reference TRBV5-1 and TRBJ2-2, the CDR3 gives the full variable domain: KAGVTQTPRYLIKTRGQQVTLSCSPISGHRSVSWYQQTPGQGLQFLFEYFSETQRNKGNFPGRFSGRQFSNSRSEMNVSTLELGDSALYLCASSLTAANTGELFFGEGSRLTVL.

The sample holds a few counts of this clonotype. This chain uses TRBV5-1 with TRBJ1-1; D is perhaps TRBD1 (5 bases). Germline V gene sequence: CDR1 SGHRS, CDR2 YFSETQ. The CDR3 is 14 amino acids. Trimming left V 3 bases short and J 6 bases short, with 15 bases between. CDR3 coding DNA: TGCGCCAGCAGCTCGAGAGTCAGGGAGGCTGAAGCTTTCTTT. Its translation is CASSSRVREAEAFF.

CDR3 in DNA: TGTGCCAGCAGTTTCACCGCGGGGGCTTTCTACAATGAGCAGTTCTTC. Amino acid sequence: CASSFTAGAFYNEQFF. The chain recombines TRBV27 with TRBJ2-1, with D perhaps TRBD2 (7 bases). CDR1 is MNHEY and CDR2 is SMNVEV in the germline V gene (reference sequence). The length of the CDR3 is 16 residues. V was clipped by 3 bases and J by 3 bases, with 15 bases between them.

This chain joins TRBV9 and TRBJ2-7, with unresolved D. The CDR3 loop spans 12 amino acids. Germline V gene sequence: CDR1 SGDLS, CDR2 YYNGEE. Trimming stripped 0 bases from V and 7 bases from J, with 8 bases between. The CDR3 bases are TGTGCCAGCAGCGTAGACGGTCGGGAGCAGTACTTC. Its protein product is CASSVDGREQYF.

This clonotype was counted at least ten times. CDR3: CASSLDGNEQYF. The DNA for the CDR3 is TGCGCCAGCAGCTTGGATGGGAACGAGCAGTACTTC. V is TRBV5-1 and J is TRBJ2-7, with no clear D. V lost 0 bases and J 5 bases, leaving 6 bases between the germline ends. The CDR3 is 12 amino acids. Looked up from germline, CDR1 is SGHRS and CDR2 is YFSETQ.

This clonotype was observed a handful of times. The chain carries TRBV3-1 and TRBJ2-1, with 10 bases fitting TRBD2. Germline V gene data show CDR1 as LGHDT and CDR2 as YNNKEL (reference sequence). There are 18 residues in the CDR3. J lost 8 bases, V lost 0 bases, and 13 bases had no gene match. CDR3 residues: CASSQDAASGRGIDEQFF. CDR3 coding DNA: TGTGCCAGCAGCCAAGACGCCGCTAGCGGGAGAGGGATAGATGAGCAGTTCTTC.

This clonotype appeared a few times. The rearrangement links TRBV7-3 to TRBJ2-1, with no clear D. The germline V gene has CDR1 SGHTA and CDR2 FQGTGA. V was pared by 2 bases and J by 2 bases, with 10 bases between. The CDR3 length is 15 residues. In nucleotides, the CDR3 is TGTGCCAGCAGCTTAGAGGCGCTCCCCTACAATGAGCAGTTCTTC. Its protein product is CASSLEALPYNEQFF.

This chain uses TRBV5-1 with TRBJ2-5, with D maybe TRBD2 (5 bases). Trimming shortened V by 0 bases and J by 3 bases, and 21 bases separated the two germline ends. The CDR3 runs 18 residues. CDR1 and CDR2 from the germline V gene are SGHRS and YFSETQ. The CDR3 region is CASSLDSSPTTLKETQYF. CDR3 in DNA: TGCGCCAGCAGCTTGGATAGCAGTCCGACTACACTGAAAGAGACCCAGTACTTC.

This chain uses TRBV5-1 with TRBJ2-1; 11 nucleotides agree with TRBD1. The length of the CDR3 is 15 residues. With 2 bases clipped from V and 8 bases from J, the junction kept 6 bases outside the gene matches. CDR1 is SGHRS, CDR2 YFSETQ, per germline. This CDR3 is CASSFRDRGIDEQFF. The DNA for the CDR3 is TGCGCCAGCAGCTTCCGGGACAGGGGGATCGATGAGCAGTTCTTC.

This clonotype was counted between two and nine times. The genes are TRBV6-1 and TRBJ2-7; weak D call: TRBD1 (5 bases). This CDR3 region has 15 residues. The V and J ends lost 6 bases and 2 bases respectively, with 17 bases between them. In germline, CDR1 is MNHNS, CDR2 SASEGT. The CDR3 nucleotides read TGTGCCAGCAGGCCCTCCCCCGGCAGGGCCTACGAGCAGTACTTC. Translation gives CASRPSPGRAYEQYF.

This clonotype was counted between two and nine times. The chain links TRBV2 to TRBJ2-7, with D perhaps TRBD1 or TRBD2 (6 bases each). Germline V gene lookup returns CDR1 SNHLY and CDR2 FYNNEI. The CDR3 runs to 16 residues. The germline V and J ends were trimmed by 3 bases and 3 bases, with 18 bases remaining between them. The CDR3: CASSESVGGRRYEQYF. The CDR3 DNA sequence: TGTGCCAGCAGTGAGTCCGTCGGGGGCAGACGCTACGAGCAGTACTTC.

In its sample, this clonotype was seen many times. This chain links TRBV5-4 with TRBJ1-2, with 10 bases aligning to TRBD1. From germline, CDR1 is SGHNT and CDR2 YYREEE (reference sequence). There are 15 residues in the CDR3. J lost 4 bases, V lost 4 bases, and 7 bases had no gene match. CDR3 residues: CASSARQGASYGYTF. CDR3 DNA sequence: TGTGCCAGCAGCGCCCGACAGGGGGCGAGCTATGGCTACACCTTC.

As regards this clonotype: A read error may account for a junction end that differs from germline. This chain joins TRBV5-1 and TRBJ2-1, with 9 nucleotides matching TRBD1. This CDR3 is built from 15 residues. The V gene's germline CDR1 is SGHRS and CDR2 YFSETQ. CDR3 nucleotide sequence: TGCACCAGCAGCCCCGGGACAGGGCTCGACAATGAGCAGTTCTTC. Translation: CTSSPGTGLDNEQFF.

This chain connects TRBV6-5 to TRBJ1-1; D gene ambiguous. The CDR3 loop spans 11 amino acids. Deletions cut 6 bases from V and 5 bases from J, with 7 bases between. In germline, CDR1 is MNHEY, CDR2 SVGAGI. The CDR3 loop reads CASRGLTEAFF. CDR3 coding DNA: TGTGCCAGCAGAGGGTTAACTGAAGCTTTCTTT.

This clonotype was observed many times. The chain has TRBV7-2 and TRBJ2-7; D is possibly TRBD2 (6 bases). This CDR3 is built from 15 residues. Germline CDR1 SGHTA, CDR2 FQGNSA. Trimming left V 2 bases short and J 0 bases short, with 11 bases between. CDR3 sequence: CASSLKAGSSYEQYF. In nucleotides, the CDR3 is TGTGCCAGCAGCTTAAAAGCGGGCAGCTCCTACGAGCAGTACTTC.

In its sample, this clonotype was seen a few times. The rearrangement joins TRBV20-1 to TRBJ2-3; D is ambiguous. Germline assignment: CDR1 DFQATT and CDR2 SNEGSKA (reference sequence). CDR3 length: 15 amino acids. V dropped 0 bases and J dropped 1 base, with 11 bases sitting between them. The CDR3 DNA follows: TGCAGTGCTAGAGATCCTAACGGTGGCACAGATACGCAGTATTTT. Residues: CSARDPNGGTDTQYF.

A note on this clonotype: Possible read error: a much larger clone is one base away. The missing conserved phenylalanine or tryptophan at the end of this CDR3 makes a read error likely. This chain connects TRBV12-3 or TRBV12-4 to TRBJ2-1, with D perhaps being TRBD1 or TRBD2 (5 bases each). This CDR3 spans 16 amino acids. The V and J ends lost 5 bases and 8 bases respectively, with 22 bases between them. The CDR3 coding sequence is TGTGCCAGCAGTCTTAATCCTGGGACGTATAGGGATGAGCAGTTCGTC. This encodes CASSLNPGTYRDEQFV.

The rearrangement uses TRBV7-2 and TRBJ2-1; D ambiguous. Per germline, CDR1 SGHTA and CDR2 FQGNSA. Deletions cut 3 bases from V and 4 bases from J, with 13 bases between. The CDR3 length is 15 residues. In DNA form, the CDR3 reads TGTGCCAGCAGCTTTGACCAGATTAAGTACAATGAGCAGTTCTTC. It encodes CASSFDQIKYNEQFF.